The rows below give T cell receptor beta chains drawn from one sample of a study of T cells in Graves' hyperthyroidism and ophthalmopathy. From the multiplex PCR reads, TCRdb called clonotypes with MiXCR, one entry per CDR3 protein. The data contain roughly 110,000 distinct CDR3 sequences, roughly 15% of them singletons. The specimen sequenced was blood. The origin of the receptors is a woman between 45 and 65 years old with Graves' hyperthyroidism. Both conserved end residues are part of each CDR3. Each record gives: J gene, D gene, V gene, clone size, CDR3 DNA, CDR3 protein. A D gene is named only where the DNA matches it firmly. Clone size, where shown, is once, few, many, or a class for clones that have expanded.

>TRBJ2-3|TRBD1|TRBV9|.
TGTGCCAGCAGCGTACAACAGGGGGGCGCAGATACGCAGTATTTT
CASSVQQGGADTQYF
>TRBJ2-1|TRBD2|TRBV3-1|few
TGTGCCAGCAGCCAAGGTCAGCGGGAGTGGTCCTACAATGAGCAGTTCTTC
CASSQGQREWSYNEQFF
>TRBJ2-2|TRBD1|TRBV28|many
TGTGCCAGCAGTTCTGGGGTACAGGGGGCGCCCGGGGAGCTGTTTTTT
CASSSGVQGAPGELFF
>TRBJ2-1|TRBD2|TRBV29-1|many
TGCAGCGTTGTACTAGCGGATCGAAATGAGCAGTTCTTC
CSVVLADRNEQFF
>TRBJ2-1|.|TRBV19|many
TGTGCCAGTAGTAGGGAGACGACCTACAATGAGCAGTTCTTC
CASSRETTYNEQFF
>TRBJ2-1|TRBD2|TRBV7-8|.
TGTGCCAGCAGCGGACTAGCGGGAACCTATGAGCAGTTCTTC
CASSGLAGTYEQFF
>TRBJ2-5|TRBD2|TRBV20-1|.
TGCAGTGCCGGGCGGGCTAGCGGGGGCCAAGAGACCCAGTACTTC
CSAGRASGGQETQYF
>TRBJ1-1|.|TRBV6-6|many
TGTGCCAGCAGTTACGGCAGGGGCACTGAAGCTTTCTTT
CASSYGRGTEAFF
>TRBJ2-2|TRBD2|TRBV28|many
TGTGCCAGTTTGACTAGCGTAGGCGCGAACACCGGGGAGCTGTTTTTT
CASLTSVGANTGELFF
>TRBJ1-2|TRBD1|TRBV12-3/TRBV12-4|medium-sized
TGTGCCAGCAGTTCGGGACAGGGGGCTCGTGGCTACACCTTC
CASSSGQGARGYTF
>TRBJ2-1|.|TRBV20-1|.
TGCAGTGCAAGGACTAACTACAATGAGCAGTTCTTC
CSARTNYNEQFF
>TRBJ1-2|.|TRBV7-9|many
TGTGCCAGCAGCTTAAGCGGGGCACTCTATGGCTACACCTTC
CASSLSGALYGYTF
>TRBJ1-1|TRBD1|TRBV6-5|many
TGTGCCAGCAGTTACTCGGGACAGGTGAACACTGAAGCTTTCTTT
CASSYSGQVNTEAFF
>TRBJ2-5|TRBD2|TRBV7-9|.
TGTGCCAGCCGCGGGCAGCGGGAGAGGGGGGAGACCCAGTACTTC
CASRGQRERGETQYF
>TRBJ2-5|.|TRBV5-1|many
TGCGCCAGCAGAGGAGCAGGCAGGCGGGAGACCCAGTACTTC
CASRGAGRRETQYF
>TRBJ2-1|.|TRBV9|many
TGTGCCAGCAGCGGTTCGACTGCCTACGGTGAGCAGTTCTTC
CASSGSTAYGEQFF
>TRBJ2-5|.|TRBV20-1|.
TGCAGTGCTAGAGTCGACGTGGCTTCCCAGTACTTC
CSARVDVASQYF
>TRBJ1-3|TRBD1|TRBV6-5|many
TGTGCCAGCAGTTACAAAGGGGGCCCTCTCGGAAACACCATATATTTT
CASSYKGGPLGNTIYF
>TRBJ2-1|.|TRBV6-1|many
TGTGCCAGCAGTGATGGGACTTTGGGACACAATGAGCAGTTCTTC
CASSDGTLGHNEQFF
>TRBJ1-2|.|TRBV7-2|many
TGTGCCAGCAGCTTACTAAGTGAGGCCTCCTACGGCTACACCTTC
CASSLLSEASYGYTF
>TRBJ2-1|.|TRBV16|many
TGTGCCAGCAGCCCGGGACTGGCGCAGTTCTTC
CASSPGLAQFF
>TRBJ1-2|.|TRBV20-1|many
TGCAGTGCTAGAGATCAACGAGGGTTTGGCTACACCTTC
CSARDQRGFGYTF
>TRBJ2-1|.|TRBV6-4|many
TGTGCCAGCAGTGAGGGTCAGGGGAATGCTGAGCAGTTCTTC
CASSEGQGNAEQFF
>TRBJ2-1|.|TRBV30|many
TGTGCCTGGAGTTCCAATATCGATGAGCAGTTCTTC
CAWSSNIDEQFF
>TRBJ2-1|.|TRBV3-1|many
TGTGCCAGCAGCCCTACCCTCTTAGGTGAGCAGTTCTTC
CASSPTLLGEQFF
>TRBJ2-3|TRBD2|TRBV19|many
TGTGCCAGTAGCCCCTTCGGGGGGACTAGCGGCATCGGCACAGATACGCAGTATTTT
CASSPFGGTSGIGTDTQYF
>TRBJ2-1|.|TRBV7-9|many
TGTGCCAGCAGCTTCGAGGATGAGCAGTTCTTC
CASSFEDEQFF
>TRBJ2-2|TRBD2|TRBV7-2|many
TGTGCCAGCAGCCCGTGGGGACTAGCTTACCCCGGGGAGCTGTTTTTT
CASSPWGLAYPGELFF
>TRBJ1-1|.|TRBV9|many
TGTGCCAGCAGCAGGGGCCAGGGCACTTACACTGAAGCTTTCTTT
CASSRGQGTYTEAFF
>TRBJ2-4|.|TRBV15|many
TGTGCCACCAGCAGAGATGTCACCAGATTCATAGCCAAAAACATTCAGTACTTC
CATSRDVTRFIAKNIQYF
>TRBJ2-1|.|TRBV20-1|many
TGCAGTGCTAGACTAGCGTCAGGGTCCTACAATGAGCAGTTCTTC
CSARLASGSYNEQFF
>TRBJ2-3|TRBD2|TRBV11-2|.
TGTGCCAGCAGCTTTTCCAGCGGGAGTTTTACAGATACGCAGTATTTT
CASSFSSGSFTDTQYF
>TRBJ1-2|TRBD1|TRBV11-2|many
TGTGCCAGCGCAGACAGGGGAGGCTATGGCTACACCTTC
CASADRGGYGYTF
>TRBJ2-3|.|TRBV29-1|many
TGCAGCGCTGATATCAGCCGTAGCACAGATACGCAGTATTTT
CSADISRSTDTQYF
>TRBJ1-1|.|TRBV30|many
TGTGCCTGGGACCCCCTGGGGAACACTGAAGCTTTCTTT
CAWDPLGNTEAFF
>TRBJ2-1|.|TRBV12-3/TRBV12-4|.
TGTGCCAGCAGTTTAGTCTCGGCGGGTAACTACAATGAGCAGTTCTTC
CASSLVSAGNYNEQFF